The clone carrying this T cell receptor beta chain was seen at least ten times. The antigen is unknown. Genomic DNA acted as the template from which TCR beta VDJ combination and CDR3 sequence profiling were carried out. TCRdb used MiXCR to reprocess the reads, holding one entry per CDR3 protein. The data hold about 180,000 distinct CDR3 sequences, with about 44% observed a single time. The record originates from a study of CD8+CD57+ T cells in acquired aplastic anemia. Across the whole study: DNA per sorted CD4+ or CD8+ sample ranged about 0.17 to 30 ug, averaging roughly 3.2 ug.

Whole-study results and caveats: A set of around 30 CD8+ CDR3 sequences was shared between patients and controls, and these sequences appeared highly expressed in patients.

The CDR3 has 15 residues. The germline V gene encodes CDR1 SGHAT and CDR2 FQNNGV. The V and J ends lost 5 bases and 4 bases, in that order; junction bases with no gene match: 8. In patients chosen for sequencing, flow cytometry had shown CD8+CD57+ cell expansion. Patients uniformly had severe acquired aplastic anemia. The chain recombines TRBV11-2 with TRBJ2-3; TRBD2 matches at 8 bases. This clonotype was obtained from a human donor with aplastic anemia. Sequencing used sorted CD4+, CD8+, or CD8+CD57+ T cells (not recorded which) from PBMCs. The CDR3 loop is CASSSYAGGSDTQYF. The DNA of the CDR3 is TGTGCCAGCAGCAGTTATGCGGGAGGCTCAGATACGCAGTATTTT.